A selection of T cell receptor beta chains follows, all from one sample in a study of beta chain features in type 1 diabetes. Some clones are missing from TCRdb's copy, which holds only in-frame ones; the method was immunoSEQ multiplex PCR. The sample consists of hundreds of thousands of clones, over 25% of them appearing once. Source material: naive CD4+ T cells from blood. Receptors were obtained from a man younger than 35 in good health. The conserved cysteine and the conserved F or W are not part of the CDR3 here. Fields, in order: CDR3 length, clone size, V gene, CDR3 protein. Clone size is not always given. Where it is, it says once, few, many or a class for expanded clones.

>10|.|TRBV18
ASSPPVGRQY
>12|.|TRBV5-1
ASSPAGLTDTQY
>12|few|TRBV7-8
ASSPRTGGYGYT
>9|few|TRBV5-1
ASSLGDTQY
>15|.|TRBV9
ASSDGLAGDPRETQY
>12|.|TRBV29-1
SVEVPPGTGELF
>10|few|TRBV18
ASSPQGETQY
>12|.|TRBV30
AWTGESSYNEQF
>11|.|TRBV27
ASSLSSGFEQF
>13|few|TRBV7-9
ASSFGRSSYNEQF
>13|few|TRBV7-9
ASSLETSGAYEQY
>13|.|TRBV14
ASSQVGRSSYEQY
>10|few|TRBV30
AWSPGPRGYT
>11|few|TRBV7-3
ASSPQNTGELF
>12|few|TRBV10-3
AIARTSGQETQY
>13|few|TRBV25-1
ASSPTGRTQETQY
>11|.|TRBV10-3
AIRLAETDTQY